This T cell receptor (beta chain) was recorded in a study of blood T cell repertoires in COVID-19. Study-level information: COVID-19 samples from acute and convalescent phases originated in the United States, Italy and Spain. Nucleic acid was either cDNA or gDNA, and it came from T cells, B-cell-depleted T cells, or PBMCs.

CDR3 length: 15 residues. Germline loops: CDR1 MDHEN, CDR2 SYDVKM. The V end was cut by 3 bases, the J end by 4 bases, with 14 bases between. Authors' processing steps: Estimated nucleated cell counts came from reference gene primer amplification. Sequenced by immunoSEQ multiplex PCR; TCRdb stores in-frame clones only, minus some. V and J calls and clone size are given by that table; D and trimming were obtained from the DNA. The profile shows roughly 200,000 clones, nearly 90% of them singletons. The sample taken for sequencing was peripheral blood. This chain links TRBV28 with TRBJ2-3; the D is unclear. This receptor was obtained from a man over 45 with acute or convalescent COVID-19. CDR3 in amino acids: CASSLAGSGPDTQYF. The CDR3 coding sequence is TGTGCCAGCAGTTTGGCCGGTTCTGGGCCAGATACGCAGTATTTT.